The clone carrying this T cell receptor (beta chain) was observed a handful of times. Its antigen is as yet unknown. The sample belongs to a study of response to subunit inactivated influenza vaccine. The study, taken as a whole, reports: Authors suggested each seasonal influenza vaccination recruits few new T cells.

With 0 bases removed from V and 3 bases from J, the gap between germline ends came to 10 bases. In germline, CDR1 is LGHNA, CDR2 YSLEER. The CDR3 covers 15 residues. TCRdb itself ran the RT-PCR reads through MiXCR, one entry per CDR3 protein. The sample records roughly 570,000 distinct CDR3 sequences, less than 15% being singletons. This chain joins TRBV4-3 and TRBJ2-3; unclear D gene. Specimen: PBMCs from blood, collected roughly 13 days after vaccination. This TCR was recovered from a man in his forties or fifties who received an inactivated influenza vaccine. CDR3 DNA: TGCGCCAGCAGCCAAGATCGGCCTAGTACAGATACGCAGTATTTT. This translates into CASSQDRPSTDTQYF.